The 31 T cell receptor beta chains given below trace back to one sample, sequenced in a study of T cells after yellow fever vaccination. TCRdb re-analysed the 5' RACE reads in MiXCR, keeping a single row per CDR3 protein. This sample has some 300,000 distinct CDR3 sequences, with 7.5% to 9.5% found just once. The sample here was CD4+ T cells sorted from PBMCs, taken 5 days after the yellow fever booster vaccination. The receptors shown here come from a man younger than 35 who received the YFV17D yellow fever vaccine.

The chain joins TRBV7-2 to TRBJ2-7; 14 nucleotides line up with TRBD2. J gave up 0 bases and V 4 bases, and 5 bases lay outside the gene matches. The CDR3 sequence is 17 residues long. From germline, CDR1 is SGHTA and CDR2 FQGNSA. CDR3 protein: CASSYSGTSGGSYEQYV. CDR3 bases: TGTGCCAGCAGCTATAGCGGGACTAGCGGGGGCTCCTACGAGCAGTACGTC.

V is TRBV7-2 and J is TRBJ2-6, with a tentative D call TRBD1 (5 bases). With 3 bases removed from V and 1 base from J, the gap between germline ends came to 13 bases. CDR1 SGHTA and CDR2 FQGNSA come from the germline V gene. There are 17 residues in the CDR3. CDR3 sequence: CASSFGIQVSGANVLTF. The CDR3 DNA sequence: TGTGCCAGCAGCTTCGGCATACAGGTATCTGGGGCCAACGTCCTGACTTTC.

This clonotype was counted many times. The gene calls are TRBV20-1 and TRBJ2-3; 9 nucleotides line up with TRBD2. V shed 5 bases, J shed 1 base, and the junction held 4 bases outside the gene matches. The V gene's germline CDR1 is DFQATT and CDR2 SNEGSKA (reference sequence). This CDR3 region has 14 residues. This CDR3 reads CSARSSGGTDTQYF. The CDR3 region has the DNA TGCAGTGCTCGTTCTAGCGGGGGCACAGATACGCAGTATTTT.

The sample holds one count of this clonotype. CDR3 DNA: TGTGCCAGCAGTTTATTTGGGGAAAATGAAAAACTGTTTTTT. It codes for CASSLFGENEKLFF. The rearrangement uses TRBV12-3 or TRBV12-4 and TRBJ1-4; D gene uncertain. V was pared by 2 bases and J by 5 bases, with 9 bases between. The CDR3 is made up of 14 amino acids.

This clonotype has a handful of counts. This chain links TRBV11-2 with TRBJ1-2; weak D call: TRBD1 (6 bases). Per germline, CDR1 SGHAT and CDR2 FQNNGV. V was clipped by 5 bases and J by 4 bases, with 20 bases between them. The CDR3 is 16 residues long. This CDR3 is CASSRTTGISAYGYTF. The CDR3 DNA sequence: TGTGCCAGCAGCCGAACTACAGGGATATCTGCCTATGGCTACACCTTC.

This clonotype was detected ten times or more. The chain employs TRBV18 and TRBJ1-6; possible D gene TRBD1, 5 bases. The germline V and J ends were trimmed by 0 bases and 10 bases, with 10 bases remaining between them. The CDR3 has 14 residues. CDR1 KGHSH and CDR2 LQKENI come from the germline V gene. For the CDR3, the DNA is TGTGCCAGCTCACCACCCGCAGGGCACTCACCCCTCCACTTT. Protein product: CASSPPAGHSPLHF.

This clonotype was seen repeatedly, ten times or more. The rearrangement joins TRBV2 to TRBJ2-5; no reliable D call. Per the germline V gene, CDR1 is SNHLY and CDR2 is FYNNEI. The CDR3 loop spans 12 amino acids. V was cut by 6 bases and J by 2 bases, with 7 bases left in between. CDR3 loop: CASRKDQETQYF. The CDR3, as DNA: TGTGCCAGCAGGAAAGATCAAGAGACCCAGTACTTC.

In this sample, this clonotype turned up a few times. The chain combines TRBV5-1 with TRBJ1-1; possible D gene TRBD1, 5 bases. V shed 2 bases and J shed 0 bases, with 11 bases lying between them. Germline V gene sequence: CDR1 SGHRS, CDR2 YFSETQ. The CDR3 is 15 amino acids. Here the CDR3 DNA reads TGCGCCAGCAGCTTTAGGGGAGATATGAACACTGAAGCTTTCTTT. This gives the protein CASSFRGDMNTEAFF. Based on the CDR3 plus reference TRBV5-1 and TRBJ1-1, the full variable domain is KAGVTQTPRYLIKTRGQQVTLSCSPISGHRSVSWYQQTPGQGLQFLFEYFSETQRNKGNFPGRFSGRQFSNSRSEMNVSTLELGDSALYLCASSFRGDMNTEAFFGQGTRLTVV.

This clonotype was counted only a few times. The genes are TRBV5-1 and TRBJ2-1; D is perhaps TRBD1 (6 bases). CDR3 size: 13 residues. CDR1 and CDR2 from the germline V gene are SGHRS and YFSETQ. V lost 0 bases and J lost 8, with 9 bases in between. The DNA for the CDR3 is TGCGCCAGCAGCTTGGTACAGGGAGATGAGCAGTTCTTC. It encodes CASSLVQGDEQFF.

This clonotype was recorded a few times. CDR3 bases: TGTGCCAGCAGCGAAGACAGGGGGAACACTGAAGCTTTCTTT. This codes for CASSEDRGNTEAFF. The chain combines TRBV28 with TRBJ1-1; 8 positions match TRBD1. The CDR3 extends over 14 amino acids. Germline values: CDR1 MDHEN, CDR2 SYDVKM. Trimming cost V 6 bases and J 1 base; bases outside gene matches: 4. The entire variable domain, with the rest obtained from reference TRBV28 and TRBJ1-1, is as follows: DVKVTQSSRYLVKRTGEKVFLECVQDMDHENMFWYRQDPGLGLRLIYFSYDVKMKEKGDIPEGYSVSREKKERFSLILESASTNQTSMYLCASSEDRGNTEAFFGQGTRLTVV.

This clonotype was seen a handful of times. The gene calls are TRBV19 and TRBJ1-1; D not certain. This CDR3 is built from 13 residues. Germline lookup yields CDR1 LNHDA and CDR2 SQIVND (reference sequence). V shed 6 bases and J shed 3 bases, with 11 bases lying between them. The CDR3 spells CASRQTRYTEAFF. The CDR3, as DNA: TGTGCCAGTAGACAGACAAGATACACTGAAGCTTTCTTT.

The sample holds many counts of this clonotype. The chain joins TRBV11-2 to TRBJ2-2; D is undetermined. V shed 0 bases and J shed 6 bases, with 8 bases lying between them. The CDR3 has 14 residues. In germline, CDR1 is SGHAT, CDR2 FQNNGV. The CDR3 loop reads CASSLDPGSGELFF. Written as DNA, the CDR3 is TGTGCCAGCAGCTTAGATCCGGGTTCCGGGGAGCTGTTTTTT.

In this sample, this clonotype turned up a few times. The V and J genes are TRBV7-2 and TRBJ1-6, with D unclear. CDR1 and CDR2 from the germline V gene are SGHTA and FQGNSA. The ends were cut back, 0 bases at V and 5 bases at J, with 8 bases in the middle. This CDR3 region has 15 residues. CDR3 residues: CASSLANRHNSPLHF. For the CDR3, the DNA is TGTGCCAGCAGCTTAGCGAACAGACATAATTCACCCCTCCACTTT.

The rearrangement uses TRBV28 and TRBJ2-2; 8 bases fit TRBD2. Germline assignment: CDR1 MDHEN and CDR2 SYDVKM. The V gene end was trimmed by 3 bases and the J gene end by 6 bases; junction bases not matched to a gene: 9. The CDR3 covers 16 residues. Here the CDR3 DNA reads TGTGCCAGCAGTTTTCTGTCTAGCGGGCCCCCCGGGGAGCTGTTTTTT. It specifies CASSFLSSGPPGELFF.

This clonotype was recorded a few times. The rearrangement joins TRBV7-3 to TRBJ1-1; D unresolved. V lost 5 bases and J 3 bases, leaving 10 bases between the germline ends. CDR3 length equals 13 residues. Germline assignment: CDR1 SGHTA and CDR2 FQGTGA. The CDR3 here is CASSNNGDTEAFF. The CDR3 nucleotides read TGTGCCAGCAGCAATAATGGGGACACTGAAGCTTTCTTT.

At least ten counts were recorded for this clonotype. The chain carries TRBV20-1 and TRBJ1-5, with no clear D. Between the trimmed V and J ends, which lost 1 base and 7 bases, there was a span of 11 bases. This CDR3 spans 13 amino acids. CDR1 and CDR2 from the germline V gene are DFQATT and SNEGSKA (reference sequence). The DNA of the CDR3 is TGCAGTGCTAGAGCGTCGGGAGGCCAGCCCCAGCATTTT. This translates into CSARASGGQPQHF.

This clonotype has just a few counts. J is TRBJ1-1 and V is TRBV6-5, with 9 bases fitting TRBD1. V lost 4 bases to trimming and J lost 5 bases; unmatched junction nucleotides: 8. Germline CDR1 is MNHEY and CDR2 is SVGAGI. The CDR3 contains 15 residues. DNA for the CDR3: TGTGCCAGCAGTTTTACAGGGGGCGCCTTAACTGAAGCTTTCTTT. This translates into CASSFTGGALTEAFF.

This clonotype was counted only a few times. The CDR3 nucleotides are TGCGCCAGCAGCCCACCGGGACAGGGTCTCTCTGGGGCCAACGTCCTGACTTTC. It specifies CASSPPGQGLSGANVLTF. V usage is TRBV5-1 and J usage is TRBJ2-6; 9 bases fit TRBD1. J lost 0 bases, V lost 4 bases, and 8 bases had no gene match. The CDR3 has 18 amino acids. Germline lookup yields CDR1 SGHRS and CDR2 YFSETQ. The full variable domain, completed using reference TRBV5-1 and TRBJ2-6, is KAGVTQTPRYLIKTRGQQVTLSCSPISGHRSVSWYQQTPGQGLQFLFEYFSETQRNKGNFPGRFSGRQFSNSRSEMNVSTLELGDSALYLCASSPPGQGLSGANVLTFGAGSRLTVL.

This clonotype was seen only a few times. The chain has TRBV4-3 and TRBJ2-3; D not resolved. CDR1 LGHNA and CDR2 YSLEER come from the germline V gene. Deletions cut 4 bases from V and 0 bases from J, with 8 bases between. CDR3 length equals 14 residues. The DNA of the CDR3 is TGCGCCAGCAGCCCGACGGACAGCACAGATACGCAGTATTTT. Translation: CASSPTDSTDTQYF.

The CDR3 nucleotides are TGTGCCAGCAGCGTCGGCCAGGGGAACTCCTACGAGCAGTACTTC. Its translation: CASSVGQGNSYEQYF. The rearrangement links TRBV9 to TRBJ2-7, with a tentative D call TRBD1 (6 bases). The CDR3 contains 15 residues. The V gene's germline CDR1 is SGDLS and CDR2 YYNGEE. V was pared by 2 bases and J by 0 bases, with 12 bases between.

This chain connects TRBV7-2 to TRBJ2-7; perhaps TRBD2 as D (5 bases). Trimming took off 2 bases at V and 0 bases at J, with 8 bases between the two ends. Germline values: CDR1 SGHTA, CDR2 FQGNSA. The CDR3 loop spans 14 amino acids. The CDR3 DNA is TGTGCCAGCAGCTTACGGAGGTACTCCTACGAGCAGTACTTC. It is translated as CASSLRRYSYEQYF. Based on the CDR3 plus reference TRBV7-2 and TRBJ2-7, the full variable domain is GAGVSQSPSNKVTEKGKDVELRCDPISGHTALYWYRQSLGQGLEFLIYFQGNSAPDKSGLPSDRFSAERTGGSVSTLTIQRTQQEDSAVYLCASSLRRYSYEQYFGPGTRLTVT.

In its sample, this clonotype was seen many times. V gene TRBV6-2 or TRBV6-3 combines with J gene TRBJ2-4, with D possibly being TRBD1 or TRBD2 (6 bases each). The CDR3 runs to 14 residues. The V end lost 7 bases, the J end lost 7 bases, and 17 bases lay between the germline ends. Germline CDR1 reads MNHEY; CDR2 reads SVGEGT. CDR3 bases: TGTGCCAGCATCAACGGGGGCAGCACCAACATTCAGTACTTC. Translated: CASINGGSTNIQYF.

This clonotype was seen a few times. CDR3 sequence: CASSRTRTGRYEQYV. In DNA form, the CDR3 reads TGTGCCAGCAGCCGGACCAGGACAGGGAGGTACGAGCAGTACGTC. J is TRBJ2-7 and V is TRBV6-2 or TRBV6-3, with TRBD1 matching over 8 bases. Losses at the gene ends were 6 bases for V and 4 bases for J; bases not matched to a gene: 11. The CDR3 contains 15 residues. Germline assignment: CDR1 MNHEY and CDR2 SVGEGT.

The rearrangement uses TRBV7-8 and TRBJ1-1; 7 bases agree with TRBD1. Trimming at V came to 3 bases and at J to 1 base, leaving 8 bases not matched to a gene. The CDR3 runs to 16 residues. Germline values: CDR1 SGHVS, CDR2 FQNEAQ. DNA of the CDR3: TGTGCCAGCAGCTTCGGGACAGCCAAGGGGAACACTGAAGCTTTCTTT. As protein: CASSFGTAKGNTEAFF.

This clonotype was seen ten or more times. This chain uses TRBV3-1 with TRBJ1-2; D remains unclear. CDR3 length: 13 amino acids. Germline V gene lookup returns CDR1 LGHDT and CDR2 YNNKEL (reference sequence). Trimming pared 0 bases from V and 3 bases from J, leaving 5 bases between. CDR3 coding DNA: TGTGCCAGCAGCCAAGAATGGGACTATGGCTACACCTTC. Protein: CASSQEWDYGYTF.

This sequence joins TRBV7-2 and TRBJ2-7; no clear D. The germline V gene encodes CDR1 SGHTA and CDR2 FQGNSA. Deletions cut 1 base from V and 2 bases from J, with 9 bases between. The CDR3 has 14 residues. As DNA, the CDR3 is TGTGCCAGCAGCTTAGGACCTCTAGCCTACGAGCAGTACGTC. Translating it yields CASSLGPLAYEQYV.

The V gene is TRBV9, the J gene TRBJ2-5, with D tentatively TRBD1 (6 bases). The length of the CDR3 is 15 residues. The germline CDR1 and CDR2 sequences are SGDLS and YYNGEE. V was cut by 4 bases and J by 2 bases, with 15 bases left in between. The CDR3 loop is CASSPGRGGQETQYF. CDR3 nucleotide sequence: TGTGCCAGCAGCCCCGGAAGAGGGGGACAAGAGACCCAGTACTTC.

Here the CDR3 DNA reads TGTGCCAGCAGTGTACGGGGGCAGGAAAACATTCAGTACTTC. This gives the protein CASSVRGQENIQYF. The rearrangement joins TRBV2 to TRBJ2-4; D assignment may be TRBD1 or TRBD2 (6 bases each). The V end was cut by 4 bases, the J end by 5 bases, with 12 bases between. The CDR3 is 14 residues long. The germline V gene encodes CDR1 SNHLY and CDR2 FYNNEI.

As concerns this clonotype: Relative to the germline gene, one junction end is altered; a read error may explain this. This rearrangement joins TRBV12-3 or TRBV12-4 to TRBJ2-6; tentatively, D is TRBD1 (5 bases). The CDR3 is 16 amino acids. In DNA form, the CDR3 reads TGTGCCAGCAGTTACGACAGAGGAGCTGGGGCCGACGTCCTGACTTTC. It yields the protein CASSYDRGAGADVLTF.

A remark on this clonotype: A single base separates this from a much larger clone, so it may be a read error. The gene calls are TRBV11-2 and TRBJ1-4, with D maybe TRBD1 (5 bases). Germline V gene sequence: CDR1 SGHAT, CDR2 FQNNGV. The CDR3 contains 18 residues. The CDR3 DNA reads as TGTGCCAGCAGCTTGGGTCTCGGGGGTGGCCGGCTGGGTGAAAAACTGATTTTT. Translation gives CASSLGLGGGRLGEKLIF.

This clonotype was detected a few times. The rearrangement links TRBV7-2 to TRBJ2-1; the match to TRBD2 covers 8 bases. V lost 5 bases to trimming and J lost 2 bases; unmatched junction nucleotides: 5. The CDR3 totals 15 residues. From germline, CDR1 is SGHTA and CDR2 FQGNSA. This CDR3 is CASSPPGGAYNEQFF. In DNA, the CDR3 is TGTGCCAGCAGCCCCCCCGGGGGGGCCTACAATGAGCAGTTCTTC. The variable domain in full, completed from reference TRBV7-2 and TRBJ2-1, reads GAGVSQSPSNKVTEKGKDVELRCDPISGHTALYWYRQSLGQGLEFLIYFQGNSAPDKSGLPSDRFSAERTGGSVSTLTIQRTQQEDSAVYLCASSPPGGAYNEQFFGPGTRLTVL.